What follows describes a single T cell receptor (beta chain). The data stem from a study of metastatic and nonmetastatic thyroid tumors. In the study overall: The study looked at repertoires side by side in blood and in tumor or nodule tissue from malignant and benign thyroid patients.

None of the patients had undergone any treatment ahead of thyroid surgery. The trim removed 3 bases at V and 7 bases at J, leaving 14 bases unmatched. This CDR3 has 16 residues. The germline V gene has CDR1 DFQATT and CDR2 SNEGSKA (reference sequence). With MiXCR, TCRdb called clones anew from the PCR reads. This sample has about 6,500 clones, with roughly 18% found just once. The specimen was adjacent normal tissue. This clonotype was obtained from a male donor with papillary thyroid cancer or a benign thyroid nodule (not recorded which). Some clones in this sample may be carry-over from other donors' samples. The V and J genes are TRBV20-1 and TRBJ2-1; 8 bases are a match to TRBD2. CDR3 residues: CSARPGTRPLGNEQFF. CDR3 nucleotides: TGCAGTGCTAGGCCGGGGACTAGGCCTCTTGGGAATGAGCAGTTCTTC.